The 14 T cell receptor beta chains below all came from one sample that was sequenced in a study of low-dose radiotherapy and immunotherapy resistance in tumors. Gene-specific TRAV and TRBV primers were used for first-strand cDNA, covering alpha and beta chains. The authors ran 15 to 20 PCR cycles to amplify TCRs with a constant-region primer and V-primer adapter. TCRdb redid the calling of the reads with MiXCR, one entry per CDR3 protein. The sample has 10,000 to 15,000 distinct CDR3 sequences; roughly 71% are singletons. All receptors derive from a human donor with advanced metastatic prostate, ovarian, gallbladder or colorectal cancer (not recorded which). This table probably holds off-target reads from a library built for another chain.

The chain is built from TRBV5-5 and TRBJ1-1; perhaps TRBD1 as D (5 bases). CDR1 SGHKS and CDR2 YYEKEE come from the germline V gene (reference sequence). CDR3 length equals 15 residues. V was pared by 4 bases and J by 8 bases, with 21 bases between. The CDR3 nucleotides read TGTGCCAGCAGCCAGCTTTTCGGCCCTAGGACAGAAGCTTTCTTT. Translation gives CASSQLFGPRTEAFF. The whole variable domain, filled in from reference TRBV5-5 and TRBJ1-1, reads DAGVTQSPTHLIKTRGQQVTLRCSPISGHKSVSWYQQVLGQGPQFIFQYYEKEERGRGNFPDRFSARQFPNYSSELNVNALLLGDSALYLCASSQLFGPRTEAFFGQGTRLTVV.

This clonotype was counted a single time. The chain is built from TRBV7-2 and TRBJ1-4; D not resolved. Trimming left V 2 bases short and J 7 bases short, with 11 bases between. Germline values: CDR1 SGHTA, CDR2 FQGNSA. The CDR3 covers 14 residues. DNA of the CDR3: TGTGCCAGCAGCTTATTCGGAATTGGTGAAAAACTGTTTTTT. Translation: CASSLFGIGEKLFF. Drawing the rest from reference TRBV7-2 and TRBJ1-4, the complete variable domain is GAGVSQSPSNKVTEKGKDVELRCDPISGHTALYWYRQSLGQGLEFLIYFQGNSAPDKSGLPSDRFSAERTGGSVSTLTIQRTQQEDSAVYLCASSLFGIGEKLFFGSGTQLSVL.

This chain joins TRBV28 and TRBJ1-5; D is uncertain. Trimming removed 10 bases from V and 7 bases from J, with 11 bases in between. This CDR3 is 11 amino acids long. Germline CDR1 MDHEN, CDR2 SYDVKM. CDR3 amino acids: CATSEEQPQHF. The CDR3 DNA reads as TGTGCCACCTCGGAAGAACAGCCCCAGCATTTT.

The rearrangement joins TRBV29-1 to TRBJ2-1; 9 bases fit TRBD2. J was trimmed by 2 bases and V by 6 bases; bases with no gene match: 2. The CDR3 length is 13 residues. Germline CDR1 SQVTM, CDR2 ANQGSEA. CDR3 nucleotides: TGCAGCGTCTTAGCGGGGGCCTACAATGAGCAGTTCTTC. It is translated as CSVLAGAYNEQFF.

In DNA form, the CDR3 reads TGTGCCAGCAGTTTGGCCGGGACAGGGGGACGGCGGCAGTACTTC. Residues: CASSLAGTGGRRQYF. The rearrangement uses TRBV28 and TRBJ2-7, with 11 bases aligning to TRBD1. CDR1 and CDR2 from the germline V gene are MDHEN and SYDVKM. This CDR3 has 15 residues. With 3 bases clipped from V and 9 bases from J, the junction kept 10 bases outside the gene matches.

The chain joins TRBV28 to TRBJ1-5; tentative D call: TRBD1 (6 bases). The CDR3 runs 12 residues. V was clipped by 9 bases and J by 11 bases, with 17 bases between them. The germline CDR1 and CDR2 sequences are MDHEN and SYDVKM. Here the CDR3 reads CASTGLGGSQHF. As DNA, the CDR3 is TGTGCCAGTACAGGGCTAGGTGGGTCCCAGCATTTT.

The chain recombines TRBV9 with TRBJ2-1; TRBD2 matches 15 bases. Unmatched junction bases numbered 4, after V lost 0 bases and J lost 9 bases. Germline V lookup: CDR1 SGDLS, CDR2 YYNGEE. This CDR3 has 16 residues. CDR3 region: CASSVDRGLAGGEQFF. CDR3 in DNA: TGTGCCAGCAGCGTAGATAGGGGACTAGCGGGAGGTGAGCAGTTCTTC.

The V gene is TRBV6-2 or TRBV6-3, the J gene TRBJ2-7, with 8 bases identical to TRBD2. V shed 10 bases, J shed 0 bases, and the junction held 8 bases outside the gene matches. Germline assignment: CDR1 MNHEY and CDR2 SVGEGT. CDR3 size: 14 residues. CDR3 coding DNA: TGTGCCACCCGGGGGGGGCTAAACTCCTACGAGCAGTACTTC. This encodes CATRGGLNSYEQYF.

The chain joins TRBV28 to TRBJ2-2; D is unclear. The V gene's germline CDR1 is MDHEN and CDR2 SYDVKM. The V and J ends lost 7 bases and 0 bases respectively, with 15 bases between them. This CDR3 contains 16 residues. CDR3 sequence: CASTTSRAPNTGELFF. The CDR3 nucleotides are TGTGCCAGCACCACGAGCCGGGCCCCGAACACCGGGGAGCTGTTTTTT.

This chain connects TRBV5-1 to TRBJ1-5; D ambiguous. CDR3 length: 13 amino acids. Trimming left V 0 bases short and J 4 bases short, with 5 bases between. The germline V gene has CDR1 SGHRS and CDR2 YFSETQ. The CDR3 sequence is CASSLGQNQPQHF. The CDR3 DNA sequence: TGCGCCAGCAGCTTGGGTCAGAATCAGCCCCAGCATTTT.

The V gene is TRBV9, the J gene TRBJ2-1, with 7 nucleotides matching TRBD2. This CDR3 comprises 16 residues. The junction had 6 bases not matched to a gene; V was cut back by 1 base and J by 2 bases. Germline CDR1 reads SGDLS; CDR2 reads YYNGEE. CDR3: CASSVTGGSTYNEQFF. The CDR3, as DNA: TGTGCCAGCAGCGTAACGGGAGGTTCAACCTACAATGAGCAGTTCTTC.

J is TRBJ2-1 and V is TRBV11-1, with 7 bases that match TRBD2. Per germline, CDR1 SGHAT and CDR2 FQDESV (reference sequence). The V segment lost 6 bases and the J segment 1 base; nucleotides outside the gene matches: 6. The CDR3 covers 15 residues. The CDR3 nucleotides read TGTGCCAGCAGGAAAAGCGGGATGTCCTACAATGAGCAGTTCTTC. Amino acids: CASRKSGMSYNEQFF.

To note about this clonotype: A junction boundary mismatches the germline segment, possibly from a read error. This sequence joins TRBV28 and TRBJ1-1; D ambiguous. CDR1 is MDHEN, CDR2 SYDVKM, per germline. The CDR3 length is 14 residues. This CDR3 is CASNAMSRNAEAFF. The CDR3 DNA reads as TGTGCCAGCAATGCTATGAGTCGGAACGCTGAAGCTTTCTTT.

This sequence joins TRBV18 and TRBJ2-1, with 9 positions matching TRBD2. J lost 12 bases, V lost 1 base, and 4 bases had no gene match. This CDR3 is 13 amino acids long. Germline assignment: CDR1 KGHSH and CDR2 LQKENI. CDR3 coding DNA: TGTGCCAGCTCACCACGACTAGCGGAAGGGCAGTTCTTC. It yields the protein CASSPRLAEGQFF.